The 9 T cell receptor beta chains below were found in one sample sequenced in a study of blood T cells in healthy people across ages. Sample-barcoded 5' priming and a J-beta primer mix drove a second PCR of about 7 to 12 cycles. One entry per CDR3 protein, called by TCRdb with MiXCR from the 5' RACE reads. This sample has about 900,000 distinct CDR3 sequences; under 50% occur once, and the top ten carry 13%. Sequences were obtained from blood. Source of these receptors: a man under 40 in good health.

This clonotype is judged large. CDR3 protein: CASSQDLGGGSYEQYF. In DNA form, the CDR3 reads TGCGCCAGCAGCCAAGATCTTGGAGGGGGCAGTTACGAGCAGTACTTC. The V call is TRBV4-3, the J call TRBJ2-7; a weak D match, TRBD1 (7 bases). CDR3 length equals 16 residues. Deletions cut 0 bases from V and 4 bases from J, with 16 bases between. Germline loops: CDR1 LGHNA, CDR2 YSLEER.

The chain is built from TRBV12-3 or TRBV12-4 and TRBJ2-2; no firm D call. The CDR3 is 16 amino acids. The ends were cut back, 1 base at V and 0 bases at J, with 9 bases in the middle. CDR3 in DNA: TGTGCCAGCAGTTTAGGGCCGGCACCGAACACCGGGGAGCTGTTTTTT. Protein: CASSLGPAPNTGELFF.

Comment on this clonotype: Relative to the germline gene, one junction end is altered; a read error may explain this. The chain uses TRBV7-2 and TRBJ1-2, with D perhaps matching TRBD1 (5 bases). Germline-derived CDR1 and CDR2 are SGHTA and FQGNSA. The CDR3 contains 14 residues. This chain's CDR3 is CAGSLSGPSYGYTF. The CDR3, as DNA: TGTGCCGGCAGCTTATCGGGACCAAGCTATGGCTACACCTTC. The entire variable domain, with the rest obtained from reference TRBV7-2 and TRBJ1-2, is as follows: GAGVSQSPSNKVTEKGKDVELRCDPISGHTALYWYRQSLGQGLEFLIYFQGNSAPDKSGLPSDRFSAERTGGSVSTLTIQRTQQEDSAVYLCAGSLSGPSYGYTFGSGTRLTVV.

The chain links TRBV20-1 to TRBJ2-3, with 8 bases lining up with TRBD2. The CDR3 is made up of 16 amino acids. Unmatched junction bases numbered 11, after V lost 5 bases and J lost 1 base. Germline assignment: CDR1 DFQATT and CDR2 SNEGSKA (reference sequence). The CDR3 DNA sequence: TGCAGTGCTGAGCCCTTAAGGCGGGGGGGCACAGATACGCAGTATTTT. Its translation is CSAEPLRRGGTDTQYF.

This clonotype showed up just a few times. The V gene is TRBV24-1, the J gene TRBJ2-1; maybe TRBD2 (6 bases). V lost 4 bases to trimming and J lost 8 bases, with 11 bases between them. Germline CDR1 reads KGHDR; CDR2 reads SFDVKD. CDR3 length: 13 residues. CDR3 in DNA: TGTGCCACCAGTGAAGGAGGGGTCGATGAGCAGTTCTTC. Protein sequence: CATSEGGVDEQFF.

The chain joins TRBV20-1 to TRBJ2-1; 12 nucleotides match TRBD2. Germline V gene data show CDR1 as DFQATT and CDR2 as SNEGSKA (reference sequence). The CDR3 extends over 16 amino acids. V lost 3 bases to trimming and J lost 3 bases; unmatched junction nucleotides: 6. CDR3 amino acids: CSARSSGGAGYNEQFF. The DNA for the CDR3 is TGCAGTGCTAGGTCTAGCGGGGGGGCCGGCTACAATGAGCAGTTCTTC.

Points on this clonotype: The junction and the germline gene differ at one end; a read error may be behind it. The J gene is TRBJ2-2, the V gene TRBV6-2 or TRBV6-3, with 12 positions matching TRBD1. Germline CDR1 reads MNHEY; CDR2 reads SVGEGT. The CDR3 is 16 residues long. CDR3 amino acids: CACSYWGQGASGELFF. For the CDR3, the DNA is TGTGCCTGCAGTTACTGGGGACAGGGGGCTTCCGGGGAGCTGTTTTTT.

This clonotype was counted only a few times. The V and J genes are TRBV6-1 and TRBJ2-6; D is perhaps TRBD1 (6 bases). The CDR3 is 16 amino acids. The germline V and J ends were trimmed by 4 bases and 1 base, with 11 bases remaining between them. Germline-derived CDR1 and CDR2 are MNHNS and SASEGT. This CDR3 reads CASSGNTGSGANVLTF. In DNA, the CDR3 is TGTGCCAGCAGTGGAAATACAGGGTCTGGGGCCAACGTCCTGACTTTC.

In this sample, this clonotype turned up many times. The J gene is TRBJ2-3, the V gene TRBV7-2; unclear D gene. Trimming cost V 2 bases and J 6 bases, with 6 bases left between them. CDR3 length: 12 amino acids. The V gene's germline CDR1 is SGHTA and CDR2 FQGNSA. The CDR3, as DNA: TGTGCCAGCAGCTTAATGTCGGATACGCAGTATTTT. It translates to CASSLMSDTQYF.